This entry lists 17 T cell receptor beta chains sequenced from one sample in a study of blood T cell repertoires in COVID-19. Method: immunoSEQ multiplex PCR; TCRdb's copy keeps in-frame clones and lacks some. This sample yields some 190,000 clones, of which over 75% are seen a single time; about 6.9% belongs to the top ten. The source material was peripheral blood. The receptor set was obtained from an elderly man with COVID-19, enrolled during active disease.

The rearrangement links TRBV10-3 to TRBJ2-3, with 7 positions matching TRBD1. Unmatched junction bases numbered 4, after V lost 0 bases and J lost 1 base. Germline lookup yields CDR1 ENHRY and CDR2 SYGVKD. This CDR3 region has 16 residues. CDR3 sequence: CAISESGDRGTDTQYF. The CDR3 DNA follows: TGTGCCATCAGTGAGTCCGGTGACAGGGGCACAGATACGCAGTATTTT.

V gene TRBV25-1 combines with J gene TRBJ1-4; D might be TRBD1 (5 bases). The CDR3 runs 12 residues. Trimming cost V 4 bases and J 10 bases, with 10 bases left between them. CDR1 MGHDK and CDR2 SYGVNS come from the germline V gene. CDR3 region: CASSAWRGKLFF. The CDR3 nucleotides read TGTGCCAGCAGTGCCTGGAGGGGAAAACTGTTTTTT.

This clone was seen at least ten times. The gene calls are TRBV15 and TRBJ1-6; the match to TRBD1 covers 9 bases. The CDR3 consists of 15 residues. Trimming took 8 bases from V and 9 from J; bases not matched to a gene: 11. Germline loops: CDR1 LNHNV, CDR2 YYDKDF (reference sequence). CDR3 nucleotides: TGTGCCACCTCTCGTACGGGACAGGGAATTTCACCCCTCCACTTT. This gives the protein CATSRTGQGISPLHF.

This chain links TRBV2 with TRBJ1-5; 7 bases line up with TRBD1. This CDR3 has 15 amino acids. The germline V gene has CDR1 SNHLY and CDR2 FYNNEI. V shed 2 bases, J shed 3 bases, and the junction held 4 bases outside the gene matches. In nucleotides, the CDR3 is TGTGCCAGCAGTGAAAGGGACAGTGCCAATCAGCCCCAGCATTTT. Translated, it gives CASSERDSANQPQHF.

The CDR3 bases are TGTGCCAGCAGCTTAAGCGGAGCCCACAATGAGCAGTTCTTC. Translation gives CASSLSGAHNEQFF. The chain combines TRBV7-3 with TRBJ2-1; D is ambiguous. The CDR3 runs to 14 residues. Per the germline V gene, CDR1 is SGHTA and CDR2 is FQGTGA. Trimming took 1 base from V and 5 from J, leaving 9 bases between them.

This chain connects TRBV24-1 to TRBJ2-2; D may be TRBD2 (6 bases). CDR3 length equals 16 residues. The V end was cut by 3 bases, the J end by 3 bases, with 13 bases between. In germline, CDR1 is KGHDR, CDR2 SFDVKD. In nucleotides, the CDR3 is TGTGCCACCAGTGATGTTTCGGGGGACGACACCGGGGAGCTGTTTTTT. This translates into CATSDVSGDDTGELFF.

This clone was counted a single time. The chain employs TRBV6-6 and TRBJ1-1; no definite D call. Germline V gene data show CDR1 as MNHNY and CDR2 as SVGAGI (reference sequence). V was shortened by 4 bases and J by 4 bases, with 7 bases between the two germline ends. The length of the CDR3 is 12 residues. The DNA of the CDR3 is TGTGCCAGCAGTTCGGGGATCACTGAAGCTTTCTTT. Translating it yields CASSSGITEAFF.

The chain is built from TRBV10-3 and TRBJ2-3, with 8 positions matching TRBD2. The ends lost 5 bases at V and 5 bases at J; junction bases unmatched: 15. The CDR3 runs to 17 residues. The V gene's germline CDR1 is ENHRY and CDR2 SYGVKD. DNA of the CDR3: TGTGCCATCAGTCATACTAGCGGCGCGGAAACGAGAGATACGCAGTATTTT. Translating it yields CAISHTSGAETRDTQYF.

V is TRBV11-3 and J is TRBJ2-7; D is ambiguous. Deletions cut 8 bases from V and 10 bases from J, with 24 bases between. CDR3 length: 14 residues. Germline V gene lookup returns CDR1 SGHNT and CDR2 YENEEA. DNA of the CDR3: TGTGCCAGCCGCCCGTCCGCGTTCTCCCCCGAACAGTACTTC. Its translation: CASRPSAFSPEQYF.

CDR3 sequence (DNA): TGTGCCACCAGCGCTAACAGGGGCACCGGGGAGCTGTTTTTT. Protein sequence: CATSANRGTGELFF. The chain links TRBV15 to TRBJ2-2; TRBD1 matches 7 bases. From germline, CDR1 is LNHNV and CDR2 YYDKDF (reference sequence). CDR3 length equals 14 residues. V lost 5 bases and J lost 4; bases outside the gene matches: 4.

The rearrangement uses TRBV5-1 and TRBJ1-3, with 10 bases fitting TRBD1. Per the germline V gene, CDR1 is SGHRS and CDR2 is YFSETQ. The length of the CDR3 is 17 residues. The junction had 5 bases not matched to a gene; V was cut back by 0 bases and J by 2 bases. The CDR3 DNA is TGCGCCAGCAGCTTGGGGGGACAGGGGACCGCTGGAAACACCATATATTTT. Protein product: CASSLGGQGTAGNTIYF. The variable domain in full, with the rest retrieved from reference TRBV5-1 and TRBJ1-3, is KAGVTQTPRYLIKTRGQQVTLSCSPISGHRSVSWYQQTPGQGLQFLFEYFSETQRNKGNFPGRFSGRQFSNSRSEMNVSTLELGDSALYLCASSLGGQGTAGNTIYFGEGSWLTVV.

CDR3 loop: CASRPWEGGNQPQHF. The CDR3, as DNA: TGTGCCAGCAGACCCTGGGAAGGGGGCAATCAGCCCCAGCATTTT. The chain links TRBV6-5 to TRBJ1-5, with D perhaps matching TRBD1 (5 bases). The V gene's germline CDR1 is MNHEY and CDR2 SVGAGI. V was trimmed by 6 bases and J by 2 bases, leaving 14 bases between them. The CDR3 is 15 amino acids.

The chain carries TRBV29-1 and TRBJ1-1; D is uncertain. V dropped 2 bases and J dropped 11 bases, with 18 bases sitting between them. Germline V lookup: CDR1 SQVTM, CDR2 ANQGSEA. This CDR3 is 13 amino acids long. The CDR3 reads CSVERPSGDGAFF. CDR3 sequence (DNA): TGCAGCGTTGAAAGGCCTTCGGGTGATGGGGCTTTCTTT.

V gene TRBV5-1 combines with J gene TRBJ2-7; 11 nucleotides align to TRBD2. CDR1 SGHRS and CDR2 YFSETQ come from the germline V gene. CDR3 length: 15 amino acids. V lost 5 bases and J lost 3; bases outside the gene matches: 7. Here the CDR3 reads CASRRLAGRSYEQYF. In DNA, the CDR3 is TGCGCCAGCAGGAGACTAGCGGGGCGAAGCTACGAGCAGTACTTC.

The chain uses TRBV29-1 and TRBJ2-3, with 10 bases identical to TRBD1. Trimming cost V 6 bases and J 5 bases; bases outside gene matches: 5. The CDR3 contains 13 residues. Germline V CDR1 and CDR2: SQVTM, ANQGSEA. CDR3 nucleotides: TGCAGCGTGAGGACAGGGGGATTAGATACGCAGTATTTT. Encoded protein: CSVRTGGLDTQYF.

The chain carries TRBV3-1 (or the pseudogene TRBV3-2) and TRBJ2-7, with D unclear. The V and J ends lost 6 bases and 0 bases respectively, with 12 bases between them. The CDR3 is made up of 14 amino acids. Germline CDR1 LGHDT, CDR2 YNNKEL (reference sequence). The CDR3 is CASRVTLDSYEQYF. For the CDR3, the DNA is TGTGCCAGCAGGGTGACACTTGACTCCTACGAGCAGTACTTC.

The chain combines TRBV6-5 with TRBJ1-1, with TRBD1 matching over 8 bases. This CDR3 is 15 amino acids long. Germline V gene sequence: CDR1 MNHEY, CDR2 SVGAGI. Unmatched junction bases numbered 13, after V lost 6 bases and J lost 7 bases. This CDR3 is CASRQDRGSAREAFF. The CDR3 nucleotides read TGTGCCAGCAGACAAGACAGGGGAAGCGCTCGTGAAGCTTTCTTT.